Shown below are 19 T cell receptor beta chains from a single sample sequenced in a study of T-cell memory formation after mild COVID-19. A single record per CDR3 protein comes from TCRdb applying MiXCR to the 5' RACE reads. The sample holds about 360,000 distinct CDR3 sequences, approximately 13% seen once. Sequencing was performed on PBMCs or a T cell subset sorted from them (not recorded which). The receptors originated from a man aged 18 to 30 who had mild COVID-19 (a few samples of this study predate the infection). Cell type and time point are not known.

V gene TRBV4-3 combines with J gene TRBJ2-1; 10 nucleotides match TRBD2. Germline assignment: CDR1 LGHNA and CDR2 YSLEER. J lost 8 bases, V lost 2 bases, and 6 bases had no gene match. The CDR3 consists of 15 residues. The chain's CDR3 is CASSQFERGGDEQFF. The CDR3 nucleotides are TGCGCCAGCAGCCAATTCGAGCGGGGGGGCGATGAGCAGTTCTTC.

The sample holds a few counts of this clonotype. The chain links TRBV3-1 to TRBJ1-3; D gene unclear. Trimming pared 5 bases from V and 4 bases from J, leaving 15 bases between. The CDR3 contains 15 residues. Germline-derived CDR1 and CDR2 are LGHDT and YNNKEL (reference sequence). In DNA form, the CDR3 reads TGTGCCAGCAGCAGACTGGACCTAGGGGGAAACACCATATATTTT. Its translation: CASSRLDLGGNTIYF.

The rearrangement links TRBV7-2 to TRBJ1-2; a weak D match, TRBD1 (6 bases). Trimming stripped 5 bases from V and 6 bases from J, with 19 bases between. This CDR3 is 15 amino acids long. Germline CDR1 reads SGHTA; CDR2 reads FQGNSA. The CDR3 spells CASSVRFSGADGYTF. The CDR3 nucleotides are TGTGCCAGCAGCGTCCGCTTCTCGGGGGCGGATGGCTACACCTTC.

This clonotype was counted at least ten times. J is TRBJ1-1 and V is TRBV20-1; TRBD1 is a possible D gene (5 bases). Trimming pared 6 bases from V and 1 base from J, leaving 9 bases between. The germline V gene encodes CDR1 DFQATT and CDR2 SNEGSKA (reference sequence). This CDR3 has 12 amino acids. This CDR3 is CSAWRGNTEAFF. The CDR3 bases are TGCAGTGCATGGAGGGGGAACACTGAAGCTTTCTTT.

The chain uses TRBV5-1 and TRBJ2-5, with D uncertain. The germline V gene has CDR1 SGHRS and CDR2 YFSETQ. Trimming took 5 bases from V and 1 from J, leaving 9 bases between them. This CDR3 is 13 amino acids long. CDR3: CASRYTPQETQYF. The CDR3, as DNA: TGCGCCAGCAGATACACACCCCAAGAGACCCAGTACTTC.

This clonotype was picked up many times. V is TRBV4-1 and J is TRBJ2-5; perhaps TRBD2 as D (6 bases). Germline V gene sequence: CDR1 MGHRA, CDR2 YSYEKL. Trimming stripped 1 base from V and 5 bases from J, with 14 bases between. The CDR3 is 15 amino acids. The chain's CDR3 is CASSQGNGGGETQYF. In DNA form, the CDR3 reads TGCGCCAGCAGCCAAGGCAATGGGGGAGGCGAGACCCAGTACTTC.

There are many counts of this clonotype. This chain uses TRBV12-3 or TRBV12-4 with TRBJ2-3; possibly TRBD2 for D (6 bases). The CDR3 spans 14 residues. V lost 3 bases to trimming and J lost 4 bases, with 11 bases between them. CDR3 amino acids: CASSFVVAADTQYF. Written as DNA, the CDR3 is TGTGCCAGCAGTTTCGTCGTAGCGGCAGATACGCAGTATTTT.

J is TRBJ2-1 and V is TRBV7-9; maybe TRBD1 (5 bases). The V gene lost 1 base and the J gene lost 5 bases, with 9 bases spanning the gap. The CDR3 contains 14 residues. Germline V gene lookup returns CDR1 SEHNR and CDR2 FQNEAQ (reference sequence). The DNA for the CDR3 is TGTGCCAGCAGCTTAGGGACATTGAACAATGAGCAGTTCTTC. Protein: CASSLGTLNNEQFF.

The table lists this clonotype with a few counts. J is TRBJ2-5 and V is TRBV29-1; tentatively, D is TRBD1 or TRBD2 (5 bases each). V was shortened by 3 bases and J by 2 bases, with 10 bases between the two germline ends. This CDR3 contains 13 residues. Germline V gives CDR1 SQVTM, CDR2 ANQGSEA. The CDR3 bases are TGCAGCGTTGAGTGGGACGTACAAGAGACCCAGTACTTC. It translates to CSVEWDVQETQYF. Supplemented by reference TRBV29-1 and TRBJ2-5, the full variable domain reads SAVISQKPSRDICQRGTSLTIQCQVDSQVTMMFWYRQQPGQSLTLIATANQGSEATYESGFVIDKFPISRPNLTFSTLTVSNMSPEDSSIYLCSVEWDVQETQYFGPGTRLLVL.

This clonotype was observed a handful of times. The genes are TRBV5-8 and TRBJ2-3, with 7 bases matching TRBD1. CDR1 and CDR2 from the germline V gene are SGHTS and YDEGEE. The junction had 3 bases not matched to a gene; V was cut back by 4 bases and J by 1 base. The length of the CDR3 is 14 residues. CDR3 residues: CASSQGGRTDTQYF. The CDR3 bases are TGTGCCAGCAGCCAAGGGGGCCGCACAGATACGCAGTATTTT. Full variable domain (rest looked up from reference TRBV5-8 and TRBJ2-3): EAGVTQSPTHLIKTRGQQATLRCSPISGHTSVYWYQQALGLGLQFLLWYDEGEERNRGNFPPRFSGRQFPNYSSELNVNALELEDSALYLCASSQGGRTDTQYFGPGTRLTVL.

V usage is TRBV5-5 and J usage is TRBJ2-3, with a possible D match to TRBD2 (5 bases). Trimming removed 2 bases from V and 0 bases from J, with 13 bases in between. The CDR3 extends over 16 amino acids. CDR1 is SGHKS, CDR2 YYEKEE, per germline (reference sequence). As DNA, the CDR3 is TGTGCCAGCAGCTTACGAGCGGCCCCTAGCACAGATACGCAGTATTTT. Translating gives CASSLRAAPSTDTQYF.

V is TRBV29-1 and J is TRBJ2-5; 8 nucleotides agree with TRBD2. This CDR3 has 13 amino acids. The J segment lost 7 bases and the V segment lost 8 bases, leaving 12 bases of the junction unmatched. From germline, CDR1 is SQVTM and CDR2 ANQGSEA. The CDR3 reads CSTEPAGAGTQYF. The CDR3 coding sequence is TGCAGCACCGAACCAGCGGGGGCCGGGACCCAGTACTTC.

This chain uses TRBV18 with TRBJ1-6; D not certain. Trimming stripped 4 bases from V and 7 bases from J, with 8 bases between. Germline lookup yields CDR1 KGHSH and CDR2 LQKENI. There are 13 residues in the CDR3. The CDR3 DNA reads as TGTGCCAGCTCACGGACGGTAAATTCACCCCTCCACTTT. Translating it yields CASSRTVNSPLHF.

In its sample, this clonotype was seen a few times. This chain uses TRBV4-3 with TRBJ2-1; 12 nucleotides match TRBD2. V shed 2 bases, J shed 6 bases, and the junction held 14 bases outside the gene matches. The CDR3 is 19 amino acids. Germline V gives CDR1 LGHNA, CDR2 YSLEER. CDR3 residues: CASSQFTGSLAGGLNEQFF. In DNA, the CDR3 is TGCGCCAGCAGCCAATTCACCGGGTCCCTAGCGGGGGGGCTCAATGAGCAGTTCTTC.

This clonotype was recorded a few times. Written as DNA, the CDR3 is TGCAGTGCTTCCGGTCGAAACACAGATACGCAGTATTTT. It yields the protein CSASGRNTDTQYF. This chain connects TRBV20-1 to TRBJ2-3; D is unclear. CDR1 is DFQATT, CDR2 SNEGSKA, per germline (reference sequence). Between the trimmed V and J ends, which lost 5 bases and 2 bases, there was a span of 11 bases. There are 13 residues in the CDR3.

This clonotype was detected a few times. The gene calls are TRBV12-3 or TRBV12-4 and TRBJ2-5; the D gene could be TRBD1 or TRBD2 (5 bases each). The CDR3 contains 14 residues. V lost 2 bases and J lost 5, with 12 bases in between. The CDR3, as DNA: TGTGCCAGCAGTTTAATCCGGGGCTGGGAGACCCAGTACTTC. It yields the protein CASSLIRGWETQYF.

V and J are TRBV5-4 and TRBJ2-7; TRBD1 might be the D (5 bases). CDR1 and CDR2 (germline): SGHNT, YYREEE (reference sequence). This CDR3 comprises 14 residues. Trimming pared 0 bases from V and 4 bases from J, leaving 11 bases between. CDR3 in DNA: TGTGCCAGCAGCTTGGGTGGCAGGGTATACGAGCAGTACTTC. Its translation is CASSLGGRVYEQYF.

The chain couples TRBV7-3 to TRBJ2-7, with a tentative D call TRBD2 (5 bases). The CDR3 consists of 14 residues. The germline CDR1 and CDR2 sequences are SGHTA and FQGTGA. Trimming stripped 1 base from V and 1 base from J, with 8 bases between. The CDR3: CASSLSPGSYEQYF. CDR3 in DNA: TGTGCCAGCAGCTTAAGTCCGGGATCCTACGAGCAGTACTTC.

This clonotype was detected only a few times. The CDR3 DNA sequence: TGTGCCAGCAGTGAGACGTCGGCAGGGAGTCAGCCCCAGCATTTT. The encoded protein is CASSETSAGSQPQHF. This rearrangement joins TRBV2 to TRBJ1-5, with a possible D match to TRBD1 (5 bases). V shed 3 bases and J shed 6 bases, with 15 bases lying between them. From germline, CDR1 is SNHLY and CDR2 FYNNEI. The CDR3 contains 15 residues.